The 15 T cell receptor beta chains listed next were all sequenced from one sample in a study of T-cell reconstitution after alpha-beta-depleted transplantation in children. Unique molecular identifiers featured in how the TCRbeta library was prepared. TCRdb processed the PCR reads anew with MiXCR; each CDR3 protein has one entry. The sample shows about 240,000 distinct CDR3 sequences, roughly 25% of them seen only once. Sequencing used PBMCs, obtained before TCRalphabeta/CD19-depleted stem cell transplant. These receptor sequences come from a girl aged 2 to 10 with Fanconi anemia, due to receive a stem cell transplant.

CDR3 nucleotide sequence: TGCAGTGCTAGAGGGGGGCCTCCTCAGTTCTTC. It specifies CSARGGPPQFF. The chain uses TRBV20-1 and TRBJ2-1; D possibly corresponds to TRBD1 (6 bases). The CDR3 loop spans 11 amino acids. The V end lost 1 base, the J end lost 13 bases, and 11 bases lay between the germline ends. Germline V gene lookup returns CDR1 DFQATT and CDR2 SNEGSKA (reference sequence).

This chain uses TRBV21-1 with TRBJ2-7; the table's D call, TRBD1, has no DNA check behind it. TRBV21-1 is reported as a pseudogene. The CDR3 runs 15 residues. DNA for the CDR3: TGTGCCAGCAGCTTCGGGACAGGCTTATGCTACGAGCAGTACTTC. This gives the protein CASSFGTGLCYEQYF.

This clonotype was seen ten or more times. The chain joins TRBV20-1 to TRBJ1-5; TRBD1 is a possible D gene (6 bases). The CDR3 runs 15 residues. V lost 4 bases, J lost 0 bases, and 13 bases lay in between. Germline V gene sequence: CDR1 DFQATT, CDR2 SNEGSKA (reference sequence). The CDR3 nucleotides read TGCAGTGCTAACGGACAGCCTTATAGCAATCAGCCCCAGCATTTT. It yields the protein CSANGQPYSNQPQHF.

The chain is built from TRBV9 and TRBJ2-5; D is perhaps TRBD2 (5 bases). CDR1 SGDLS and CDR2 YYNGEE come from the germline V gene. The CDR3 sequence is 17 residues long. Trimming stripped 0 bases from V and 3 bases from J, with 18 bases between. CDR3 loop: CASSVDPRGQVKETQYF. The CDR3 nucleotides read TGTGCCAGCAGCGTAGATCCCAGAGGGCAGGTTAAAGAGACCCAGTACTTC.

A few counts support this clonotype. V gene TRBV20-1 combines with J gene TRBJ1-6, with D perhaps matching TRBD1 (5 bases). The germline gives CDR1 DFQATT, CDR2 SNEGSKA (reference sequence). V shed 1 base and J shed 10 bases, with 8 bases lying between them. This CDR3 region has 12 residues. CDR3: CSARGGGSPLHF. In nucleotides, the CDR3 is TGCAGTGCTAGAGGGGGCGGATCACCCCTCCACTTT.

V is TRBV29-1 and J is TRBJ2-1; TRBD1 agrees at 11 bases. The CDR3 is 17 residues long. The V gene end was trimmed by 4 bases and the J gene end by 6 bases; junction bases not matched to a gene: 14. Germline V gives CDR1 SQVTM, CDR2 ANQGSEA. The CDR3 protein is CSVGGTGGVYVGNEQFF. In DNA, the CDR3 is TGCAGCGTTGGTGGGACAGGGGGGGTTTATGTCGGCAATGAGCAGTTCTTC.

V is TRBV28 and J is TRBJ2-5, with TRBD1 as a possible D gene (6 bases). Trimming cost V 4 bases and J 2 bases, with 17 bases left between them. Per the germline V gene, CDR1 is MDHEN and CDR2 is SYDVKM. This CDR3 has 16 amino acids. The CDR3 reads CASSSVRDTWQETQYF. The CDR3 DNA is TGTGCCAGCAGTTCAGTTCGGGACACCTGGCAAGAGACCCAGTACTTC.

This clonotype was detected only a few times. The rearrangement joins TRBV29-1 to TRBJ2-1, with D possibly matching TRBD2 (6 bases). In germline, CDR1 is SQVTM, CDR2 ANQGSEA. The V gene lost 2 bases and the J gene lost 2 bases, with 13 bases spanning the gap. This CDR3 region has 15 residues. CDR3 coding DNA: TGCAGCGTTGAACTTTTGGGAGGTCCCTACAATGAGCAGTTCTTC. This encodes CSVELLGGPYNEQFF.

The V gene is TRBV6-5, the J gene TRBJ2-1; D is uncertain. The CDR3 sequence is 12 residues long. The V gene lost 0 bases and the J gene lost 8 bases, with 5 bases spanning the gap. Per germline, CDR1 MNHEY and CDR2 SVGAGI. The DNA of the CDR3 is TGTGCCAGCAGTTACTCGACGGATGAGCAGTTCTTC. Translating it yields CASSYSTDEQFF.

This clonotype was counted ten times or more. The J gene is TRBJ2-7, the V gene TRBV12-3 or TRBV12-4; D perhaps matches TRBD2 (6 bases). The V gene lost 3 bases and the J gene lost 0 bases, with 15 bases spanning the gap. The CDR3 has 16 amino acids. The CDR3 region is CASSFGGDGNSYEQYF. Written as DNA, the CDR3 is TGTGCCAGCAGTTTTGGAGGGGACGGAAACTCCTACGAGCAGTACTTC.

This rearrangement joins TRBV7-2 to TRBJ2-5; the D gene is possibly TRBD1 (6 bases). Germline CDR1 is SGHTA and CDR2 is FQGNSA. The CDR3 covers 15 residues. Trimming removed 5 bases from V and 3 bases from J, with 16 bases in between. The CDR3 sequence: CASSETQGKKETQYF. The DNA for the CDR3 is TGTGCCAGCAGCGAAACACAGGGAAAAAAAGAGACCCAGTACTTC.

This clonotype showed up many times. The chain uses TRBV6-5 and TRBJ2-2; TRBD2 is a possible D gene (5 bases). The CDR3 extends over 15 amino acids. Looked up from germline, CDR1 is MNHEY and CDR2 is SVGAGI. V was pared by 0 bases and J by 8 bases, with 13 bases between. CDR3 amino acids: CASSYSKDSPGELFF. The CDR3 coding sequence is TGTGCCAGCAGTTACTCGAAGGACTCCCCGGGGGAGCTGTTTTTT.

The J gene is TRBJ2-1, the V gene TRBV2; D is ambiguous. CDR3 length: 15 residues. Trimming stripped 4 bases from V and 2 bases from J, with 12 bases between. Germline V gives CDR1 SNHLY, CDR2 FYNNEI. CDR3 sequence (DNA): TGTGCCAGCAGTGCTGATGGGGTGGCCTACAATGAGCAGTTCTTC. Its translation is CASSADGVAYNEQFF.

This clonotype was detected ten times or more. The CDR3 DNA reads as TGCAGTGCCAATGGGGGATGGGAGCAGTTCTTC. Protein: CSANGGWEQFF. This chain joins TRBV20-1 and TRBJ2-1; D is tentatively TRBD1 or TRBD2 (5 bases each). The germline V gene encodes CDR1 DFQATT and CDR2 SNEGSKA (reference sequence). The CDR3 has 11 amino acids. Trimming pared 6 bases from V and 10 bases from J, leaving 13 bases between.

Ten or more counts support this clonotype. This chain uses TRBV29-1 with TRBJ1-1; a weak D match, TRBD1 (5 bases). The V end lost 5 bases, the J end lost 0 bases, and 13 bases lay between the germline ends. The germline gives CDR1 SQVTM, CDR2 ANQGSEA. The CDR3 has 14 amino acids. The CDR3 nucleotides read TGCAGCGTTTACATCGGGGCTATGAACACTGAAGCTTTCTTT. This encodes CSVYIGAMNTEAFF. The variable domain in full, with the rest retrieved from reference TRBV29-1 and TRBJ1-1, is SAVISQKPSRDICQRGTSLTIQCQVDSQVTMMFWYRQQPGQSLTLIATANQGSEATYESGFVIDKFPISRPNLTFSTLTVSNMSPEDSSIYLCSVYIGAMNTEAFFGQGTRLTVV.